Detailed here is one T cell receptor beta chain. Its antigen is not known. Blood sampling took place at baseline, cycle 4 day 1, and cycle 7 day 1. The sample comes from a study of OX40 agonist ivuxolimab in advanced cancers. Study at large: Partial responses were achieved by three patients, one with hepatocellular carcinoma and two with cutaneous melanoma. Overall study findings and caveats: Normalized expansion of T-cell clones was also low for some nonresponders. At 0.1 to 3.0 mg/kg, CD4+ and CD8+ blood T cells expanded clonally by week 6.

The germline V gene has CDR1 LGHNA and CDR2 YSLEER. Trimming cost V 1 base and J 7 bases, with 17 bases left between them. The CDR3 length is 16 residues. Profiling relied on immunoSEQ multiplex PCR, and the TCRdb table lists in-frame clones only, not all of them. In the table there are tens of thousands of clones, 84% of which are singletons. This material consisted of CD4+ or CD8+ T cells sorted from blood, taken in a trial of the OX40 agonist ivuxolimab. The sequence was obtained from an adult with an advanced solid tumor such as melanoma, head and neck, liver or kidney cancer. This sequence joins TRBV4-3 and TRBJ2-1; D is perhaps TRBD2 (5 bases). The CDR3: CASSQVGGFGPNEQFF. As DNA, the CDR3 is TGCGCCAGCAGCCAAGTAGGAGGTTTTGGTCCAAATGAGCAGTTCTTC.